The next 15 T cell receptor beta chains were all read from a single sample in a study of CD8 T cells in ankylosing spondylitis. Via MiXCR, TCRdb re-called the 5' RACE reads, giving one row per CDR3 protein. The table has 130,000 or so distinct CDR3 sequences, approximately 6.8% seen once. Sequencing was performed on blood, either unsorted or a sorted T cell fraction (not recorded which). The origin of the receptors is a male donor with ankylosing spondylitis or in good health (not recorded which).

This clonotype was recorded at least ten times. CDR3 loop: CASSPVSEGEQFF. The CDR3 DNA is TGTGCCAGCAGCCCAGTGAGCGAGGGTGAGCAGTTCTTC. The rearrangement joins TRBV7-9 to TRBJ2-1; D perhaps matches TRBD2 (5 bases). The germline V and J ends were trimmed by 5 bases and 9 bases, with 14 bases remaining between them. Germline CDR1 reads SEHNR; CDR2 reads FQNEAQ (reference sequence). The CDR3 loop spans 13 amino acids.

This clonotype was seen ten or more times. The J gene is TRBJ1-5, the V gene TRBV19, with D uncertain. Germline V gene data show CDR1 as LNHDA and CDR2 as SQIVND (reference sequence). The V gene lost 3 bases and the J gene lost 5 bases, with 14 bases spanning the gap. The CDR3 has 15 residues. CDR3 loop: CASSISRVGDQPQHF. The DNA for the CDR3 is TGTGCCAGTAGTATTTCGCGGGTAGGTGATCAGCCCCAGCATTTT.

This clonotype occurred many times. V is TRBV7-3 and J is TRBJ1-6; D gene unclear. The CDR3 totals 14 residues. With 1 base removed from V and 5 bases from J, the gap between germline ends came to 6 bases. Germline V gives CDR1 SGHTA, CDR2 FQGTGA. In DNA form, the CDR3 reads TGTGCCAGCAGCTTAAGGGCGGATAATTCACCCCTCCACTTT. Encoded protein: CASSLRADNSPLHF.

The rearrangement uses TRBV30 and TRBJ1-1; 9 positions agree with TRBD1. The V segment lost 3 bases and the J segment 5 bases; nucleotides outside the gene matches: 7. The V gene's germline CDR1 is GTSNPN and CDR2 SVGIG (reference sequence). This CDR3 region has 14 residues. DNA for the CDR3: TGTGCCTGGAGAGCGACAGGGGGAGGAACTGAAGCTTTCTTT. This sequence encodes CAWRATGGGTEAFF.

This clonotype was observed a handful of times. The V and J genes are TRBV7-2 and TRBJ1-5; TRBD1 is a possible D gene (5 bases). CDR3 size: 16 residues. Germline V gene sequence: CDR1 SGHTA, CDR2 FQGNSA. The V end was cut by 1 base, the J end by 2 bases, with 12 bases between. The CDR3 protein is CASSLVWGSGNQPQHF. As DNA, the CDR3 is TGTGCCAGCAGCTTAGTATGGGGGAGTGGCAATCAGCCCCAGCATTTT.

This clonotype was seen repeatedly, ten times or more. The rearrangement joins TRBV5-1 to TRBJ1-4, with a tentative D call TRBD1 (6 bases). The CDR3 totals 16 residues. The germline gives CDR1 SGHRS, CDR2 YFSETQ. Between the trimmed V and J ends, which lost 1 base and 0 bases, there was a span of 10 bases. As DNA, the CDR3 is TGCGCCAGCAGCTTGACAGGGATACCAACTAATGAAAAACTGTTTTTT. It specifies CASSLTGIPTNEKLFF.

The count of this clonotype is one. The chain is built from TRBV11-3 and TRBJ2-4; possible D gene TRBD2, 6 bases. CDR3 length: 16 residues. Germline CDR1 and CDR2: SGHNT and YENEEA. V shed 6 bases and J shed 0 bases, with 15 bases lying between them. CDR3 nucleotides: TGTGCCAGCAGGCGGGGACGGGGTACAGCCAAAAACATTCAGTACTTC. This gives the protein CASRRGRGTAKNIQYF.

This clonotype came up many times. This rearrangement joins TRBV20-1 to TRBJ1-5; D is possibly TRBD1 (6 bases). Germline V gene lookup returns CDR1 DFQATT and CDR2 SNEGSKA (reference sequence). The V and J ends lost 6 bases and 1 base respectively, with 13 bases between them. The CDR3 runs to 14 residues. The DNA of the CDR3 is TGCAGTGCACCCCAACAGGGAAGCAATCAGCCCCAGCATTTT. This translates into CSAPQQGSNQPQHF.

This clonotype was recorded at least ten times. In nucleotides, the CDR3 is TGCAGTCTTCTTAGCGGGATGACGGATGAGCAGTTCTTC. It specifies CSLLSGMTDEQFF. This chain joins TRBV20-1 and TRBJ2-1, with TRBD2 identical over 8 bases. The CDR3 totals 13 residues. Germline V gene data show CDR1 as DFQATT and CDR2 as SNEGSKA (reference sequence). With V trimmed by 8 bases and J by 8 bases, 11 bases remained unmatched.

There are many counts of this clonotype. This chain's CDR3 is CASSLGFGLPDSGNTIYF. The CDR3 DNA sequence: TGTGCCAGCAGCTTAGGTTTTGGACTACCAGACTCTGGAAACACCATATATTTT. This sequence joins TRBV7-6 and TRBJ1-3; D gene uncertain. The CDR3 spans 18 residues. V shed 1 base and J shed 0 bases, with 16 bases lying between them. Per the germline V gene, CDR1 is SGHVS and CDR2 is FNYEAQ.

This clonotype appeared many times. The V and J genes are TRBV30 and TRBJ2-4; no clear D gene. The CDR3 has 13 amino acids. Germline V CDR1 and CDR2: GTSNPN, SVGIG (reference sequence). Deletions cut 1 base from V and 11 bases from J, with 15 bases between. The CDR3 DNA reads TGTGCCTGGAGTGGACCCAACGACGGGTTTCAGTACTTC. Protein sequence: CAWSGPNDGFQYF.

Ten or more counts support this clonotype. Here the CDR3 DNA reads TGCGCCAGCCGCCTCGAGGAATCAAACATTCAGTACTTC. As protein: CASRLEESNIQYF. J is TRBJ2-4 and V is TRBV5-1, with D uncertain. This CDR3 is built from 13 residues. Germline values: CDR1 SGHRS, CDR2 YFSETQ. V lost 7 bases and J lost 6, with 14 bases in between. Variable domain in full (rest from reference TRBV5-1 and TRBJ2-4): KAGVTQTPRYLIKTRGQQVTLSCSPISGHRSVSWYQQTPGQGLQFLFEYFSETQRNKGNFPGRFSGRQFSNSRSEMNVSTLELGDSALYLCASRLEESNIQYFGAGTRLSVL.

This clonotype was recorded many times. This chain uses TRBV20-1 with TRBJ2-5, with 7 bases fitting TRBD1. Trimming cost V 5 bases and J 5 bases; bases outside gene matches: 11. This CDR3 spans 14 amino acids. CDR1 is DFQATT and CDR2 is SNEGSKA in the germline V gene (reference sequence). In nucleotides, the CDR3 is TGCAGTGCTTTAACAGGGGACGGAATGGAGACCCAGTACTTC. This codes for CSALTGDGMETQYF.

A word on this clonotype: Just one base apart from a much larger clone, this may be a read error. This sequence joins TRBV20-1 and TRBJ2-1; perhaps TRBD1 as D (6 bases). CDR3 size: 14 residues. Germline values: CDR1 DFQATT, CDR2 SNEGSKA (reference sequence). CDR3 residues: CSARVTGTSNEQIF. The CDR3 nucleotides are TGCAGTGCTAGAGTCACCGGGACAAGCAATGAGCAGATCTTC.

This clonotype has at least ten counts. The chain couples TRBV29-1 to TRBJ2-1; D may be TRBD2 (5 bases). From germline, CDR1 is SQVTM and CDR2 ANQGSEA. CDR3 length: 14 amino acids. Trimming removed 7 bases from V and 4 bases from J, with 17 bases in between. CDR3 in amino acids: CSAVYGILYNEQFF. DNA for the CDR3: TGCAGCGCCGTTTACGGGATATTGTACAATGAGCAGTTCTTC.